A selection of T cell receptor beta chains follows, all from one sample in a study of PD-1 blockade in classical Hodgkin lymphoma. Using immunoSEQ multiplex PCR, the repertoire was profiled, and TCRdb retains in-frame clones only, with some absent. The table has roughly 28,000 clones, roughly four fifths seen once. The sequencing used peripheral blood mononuclear cells (PBMCs), collected before the fourth cycle of nivolumab. The origin of the receptors is a human donor with classical Hodgkin lymphoma. CDR3s include the opening cysteine and the closing phenylalanine or tryptophan. A D gene is named only where the DNA matches it firmly. Clone sizes are given selectively: once, few, many, or a class where the clone is expanded.

D,size,V,J,length,DNA,CDR3
.,.,TRBV4-2,TRBJ1-2,15,TGTGCCAGCAGCCAAGATGTGCCGAGTTACTATGGCTACACCTTC,CASSQDVPSYYGYTF
.,.,TRBV21-1,TRBJ1-1,13,TGTGCCAGCAAGAACCGGGACGGAAGTGAAGCTTTCTTT,CASKNRDGSEAFF
.,.,TRBV7-9,TRBJ1-1,15,TGTGCCAGCAGCCCCCGAGGAGGGGTGAACACTGAAGCTTTCTTT,CASSPRGGVNTEAFF
TRBD1,.,TRBV27,TRBJ2-7,16,TGTGCCAGCAGTTTGGTTACAGGGGGCCTTTCCTACGAGCAGTACTTC,CASSLVTGGLSYEQYF
TRBD1,few,TRBV5-5,TRBJ1-6,15,TGTGCCAGCAGCGGCGACAGGGTGAGGAATTCACCCCTCCACTTT,CASSGDRVRNSPLHF
.,.,TRBV7-3,TRBJ2-7,11,TGTGCCAGCAGCTTCTCCTACGAGCAGTACTTC,CASSFSYEQYF
.,once,TRBV7-9,TRBJ2-5,15,TGTGCCAGCACCACATTAGGCAGGGGAGGCGAGACCCAGTACTTC,CASTTLGRGGETQYF
.,.,TRBV1,TRBJ2-3,16,TGCACCAGCAGCCATTATCCGGGGGGAAGCGCAGATACGCAGTATTTT,CTSSHYPGGSADTQYF
.,.,TRBV5-6,TRBJ2-5,15,TGTGCCAGCAGCTTGGGAGGGGCCTGGGGAGAGACCCAGTACTTC,CASSLGGAWGETQYF
.,.,TRBV4-2,TRBJ2-6,18,TGTGCCAGCAGCCCTTCCGGGACACCGAACTCTGGGGCCAACGTCCTGACTTTC,CASSPSGTPNSGANVLTF
.,.,TRBV6-1,TRBJ2-3,13,TGTGCCAGCAGTGAACTTTTAGGGAATACGCAGTATTTT,CASSELLGNTQYF
.,.,TRBV6-1,TRBJ2-3,13,TGTGCCAGCAGTGAATCGGGGAGAGATACGCAGTATTTT,CASSESGRDTQYF
TRBD1,few,TRBV25-1,TRBJ1-2,14,TGTGCCAGCAGAGGGCAGGGGGACCACTATGGCTACACCTTC,CASRGQGDHYGYTF
TRBD1,.,TRBV5-1,TRBJ1-2,15,TGCGCCAGCAGCCTGATGAGTGGGACAGGGTATGGCTACACCTTC,CASSLMSGTGYGYTF
.,.,TRBV4-1,TRBJ1-1,14,TGCGCCAGCAGCCAAGTTACAGCAAACACTGAAGCTTTCTTT,CASSQVTANTEAFF
.,.,TRBV13,TRBJ1-2,13,TGTGCCAGCAGCTGGGGACCCCATTGGGGCTACACCTTC,CASSWGPHWGYTF
.,.,TRBV7-2,TRBJ1-2,16,TGTGCCAGCACCACCCAAGAGGGCTTAGATAGGAATGGCTACACCTTC,CASTTQEGLDRNGYTF
.,.,TRBV5-1,TRBJ2-3,14,TGCGCCAGCAGCTTGCGTCTTACGTCGGATACGCAGTATTTT,CASSLRLTSDTQYF
.,.,TRBV4-2,TRBJ2-7,16,TGTGCCAGCAGCCAAGATGGCCCGGGGGACCCCTACGAGCAGTACTTC,CASSQDGPGDPYEQYF
TRBD1,.,TRBV2,TRBJ2-5,15,TGTGCCAGCAGTGATCTCACAGGGGTGGTAGAGACCCAGTACTTC,CASSDLTGVVETQYF
TRBD2,.,TRBV18,TRBJ2-1,16,TGTGCCAGCTCAGAAGCAGTGTCGGGGGGGCCGAGTGAGCAGTTCTTC,CASSEAVSGGPSEQFF
TRBD1,.,TRBV30,TRBJ1-6,13,TGTGCCTGGAGTTTGGGACAGGGGGGGCCCCTCCACTTT,CAWSLGQGGPLHF
.,.,TRBV5-4,TRBJ1-2,14,TGTGCCAGCAGCTTGAAGGGGGGAGGCTATGGCTACACCTTC,CASSLKGGGYGYTF